These 15 T cell receptor beta chains originate from one sample sequenced in a study of shared clonotypes between healthy human individuals. Profiled with immunoSEQ multiplex PCR; TCRdb holds only in-frame clones, not every one. The repertoire holds approximately 2.5 million clones, with roughly 93% as singletons. Sequencing input: naive CD4+ T cells from PBMCs. Subset reported: CD45RA+ positively selected. The receptors were gathered from a man aged 18 to 29 in good health. Some clones in this sample may be carry-over from other donors' samples.

Remarks on this clone: This specimen includes other DNA sequences encoding the same CDR3. DNA for the CDR3: TGCGCCAGCAGCTTGCTTGGACAGGGGGGAGATACGCAGTATTTT. Residues: CASSLLGQGGDTQYF. This chain joins TRBV5-1 and TRBJ2-3; 10 nucleotides agree with TRBD1. V shed 1 base, J shed 5 bases, and the junction held 4 bases outside the gene matches. Germline lookup yields CDR1 SGHRS and CDR2 YFSETQ. The CDR3 extends over 15 amino acids.

The sample holds one count of this clone. The V gene is TRBV18, the J gene TRBJ2-1; D is tentatively TRBD1 or TRBD2 (5 bases each). The V gene lost 4 bases and the J gene lost 9 bases, with 28 bases spanning the gap. The germline V gene encodes CDR1 KGHSH and CDR2 LQKENI. This CDR3 contains 18 residues. CDR3 protein: CASSRLTPGTTSVTEQFF. The CDR3 DNA sequence: TGTGCCAGCTCACGATTAACTCCTGGGACGACGTCGGTTACTGAGCAGTTCTTC.

The table lists this clone with a count of one. The chain recombines TRBV5-6 with TRBJ2-1; D is undetermined. The CDR3 contains 16 residues. From germline, CDR1 is SGHDT and CDR2 YYEEEE. V was cut by 5 bases and J by 4 bases, with 19 bases left in between. This CDR3 reads CASRTDLSLGYNEQFF. The DNA of the CDR3 is TGTGCCAGCAGGACTGACCTGTCCTTGGGTTACAATGAGCAGTTCTTC.

V and J are TRBV20-1 and TRBJ1-2; D not resolved. V was shortened by 3 bases and J by 12 bases, with 14 bases between the two germline ends. The germline V gene has CDR1 DFQATT and CDR2 SNEGSKA (reference sequence). The length of the CDR3 is 11 residues. The DNA of the CDR3 is TGCAGTGCTAGGGCCACAGATTTTCACACCTTC. The encoded protein is CSARATDFHTF.

The V call is TRBV28, the J call TRBJ2-7, with TRBD2 matching over 14 bases. The germline V gene has CDR1 MDHEN and CDR2 SYDVKM. Losses at the gene ends were 6 bases for V and 12 bases for J; bases not matched to a gene: 16. This CDR3 has 16 amino acids. The CDR3 nucleotides read TGTGCCAGCAGCCGCCGAGGACTAGCGGGAGGCGTACACAGGTACTTC. It encodes CASSRRGLAGGVHRYF.

V gene TRBV9 combines with J gene TRBJ2-1, with 11 nucleotides matching TRBD2. Per germline, CDR1 SGDLS and CDR2 YYNGEE. J was trimmed by 8 bases and V by 2 bases; bases with no gene match: 9. The CDR3 extends over 16 amino acids. Here the CDR3 DNA reads TGTGCCAGCAGCGTCCTCCCACTAGCGGGAGCAGATGAGCAGTTCTTC. It translates to CASSVLPLAGADEQFF.

This clone was found once. The V and J genes are TRBV28 and TRBJ1-2; TRBD1 agrees at 9 bases. CDR3 length: 18 amino acids. Trimming took 4 bases from V and 1 from J; bases not matched to a gene: 13. Germline assignment: CDR1 MDHEN and CDR2 SYDVKM. CDR3 in amino acids: CASSSQQGARGDNYGYTF. The CDR3 DNA is TGTGCCAGCAGTTCCCAACAGGGGGCGCGTGGCGATAACTATGGCTACACCTTC.

The V and J genes are TRBV5-1 and TRBJ2-7; D perhaps matches TRBD1 (6 bases). The CDR3 has 20 amino acids. CDR1 and CDR2 from the germline V gene are SGHRS and YFSETQ. V shed 0 bases and J shed 1 base, with 26 bases lying between them. The CDR3 spells CASSLEPGHRPTKGSYEQYF. The CDR3, as DNA: TGCGCCAGCAGCTTGGAGCCGGGACATCGACCTACGAAGGGTTCCTACGAGCAGTACTTC.

The count of this clone is one. The chain uses TRBV30 and TRBJ2-1, with D perhaps TRBD1 (5 bases). In germline, CDR1 is GTSNPN, CDR2 SVGIG (reference sequence). The CDR3 contains 14 residues. The V end was cut by 5 bases, the J end by 6 bases, with 17 bases between. The CDR3 is CAWGLGQGLNEQFF. CDR3 nucleotide sequence: TGTGCCTGGGGGTTAGGGCAGGGCCTCAATGAGCAGTTCTTC.

This chain links TRBV6-1 with TRBJ1-6, with 8 bases matching TRBD1. This CDR3 region has 14 residues. Germline loops: CDR1 MNHNS, CDR2 SASEGT. Trimming removed 6 bases from V and 7 bases from J; junction bases left unmatched: 5. In nucleotides, the CDR3 is TGTGCCAGCAGGTCGACAGGGGCAAATTCACCCCTCCACTTT. Its translation: CASRSTGANSPLHF.

The rearrangement uses TRBV11-2 and TRBJ2-5; 11 bases are shared with TRBD1. Looked up from germline, CDR1 is SGHAT and CDR2 is FQNNGV. V lost 1 base and J lost 3; bases outside the gene matches: 1. The length of the CDR3 is 15 residues. DNA for the CDR3: TGTGCCAGCAGCTTAGGGACAGGGGGCGAAGAGACCCAGTACTTC. Its protein product is CASSLGTGGEETQYF.

The chain links TRBV7-9 to TRBJ2-7, with a possible D match to TRBD2 (6 bases). This CDR3 spans 13 amino acids. CDR1 is SEHNR and CDR2 is FQNEAQ in the germline V gene (reference sequence). The V and J ends lost 5 bases and 6 bases respectively, with 14 bases between them. The DNA for the CDR3 is TGTGCCAGCAGCGGGTTCGGGGGTGGCGAGCAGTACTTC. Protein: CASSGFGGGEQYF.

J is TRBJ1-3 and V is TRBV4-3; D remains unclear. V gave up 0 bases and J gave up 3 bases, with 9 bases separating them. The CDR3 extends over 15 amino acids. Germline CDR1 and CDR2: LGHNA and YSLEER. DNA of the CDR3: TGCGCCAGCAGCCAAGATTCGCGGCTTGGAAACACCATATATTTT. This sequence encodes CASSQDSRLGNTIYF.

This clone was counted a single time. The genes are TRBV2 and TRBJ1-1; possible D gene TRBD1, 5 bases. CDR1 is SNHLY and CDR2 is FYNNEI in the germline V gene. The CDR3 spans 14 residues. The V gene lost 6 bases and the J gene lost 1 base, with 12 bases spanning the gap. CDR3 coding DNA: TGTGCCAGCAGCCCCAGGGTTGGGAACACTGAAGCTTTCTTT. Amino acid sequence: CASSPRVGNTEAFF.

V is TRBV29-1 and J is TRBJ2-7; 11 nucleotides agree with TRBD2. The CDR3 loop spans 14 amino acids. Trimming removed 1 base from V and 2 bases from J; junction bases left unmatched: 1. CDR1 and CDR2 (germline): SQVTM, ANQGSEA. CDR3 DNA: TGCAGCGTTGAAGGACTAGCGGGGACCTACGAGCAGTACTTC. Its translation is CSVEGLAGTYEQYF.